This is a list of T cell receptor beta chains from one sample in a study of OX40 agonist ivuxolimab in advanced cancers. Assay used: immunoSEQ multiplex PCR; TCRdb lists only in-frame clones, some missing. The sample holds about 44,000 clones, under 90% seen once. The specimen comprised CD4+ or CD8+ T cells sorted from blood, sampled in a trial of the OX40 agonist ivuxolimab. These receptors were obtained from an adult with an advanced solid tumor such as melanoma, head and neck, liver or kidney cancer. CDR3s include the opening cysteine and the closing phenylalanine or tryptophan. D genes are given only for firm matches. Clone size is given for some rows only: seen once, a few or many times, or a class if the clone is expanded.

CASSPLERLKSETQYF | TGTGCCAGCTCACCCCTTGAGAGGCTTAAATCCGAGACCCAGTACTTC | TRBJ2-5 | . | TRBV18 | .
CASSPPRAPYEQYF | TGTGCCAGCAGCCCCCCCAGGGCCCCCTACGAGCAGTACTTC | TRBJ2-7 | . | TRBV28 | .
CASSDLAGGVEQYF | TGCGCCAGCAGTGACCTAGCGGGAGGAGTCGAGCAGTACTTC | TRBJ2-7 | . | TRBV10-2 | TRBD2
CASSYLNTQETQYF | TGTGCCAGCAGTTACCTAAATACACAAGAGACCCAGTACTTC | TRBJ2-5 | . | TRBV6-5 | .
CASSTDGNSPLHF | TGTGCCAGCAGTACGGACGGTAATTCACCCCTCCACTTT | TRBJ1-6 | . | TRBV6-6 | .
CASRGVGNEKLFF | TGTGCCAGCAGAGGGGTGGGTAATGAAAAACTGTTTTTT | TRBJ1-4 | . | TRBV27 | .
CASSRGTGAPDEQFF | TGTGCCAGCAGCCGCGGGACAGGGGCGCCGGATGAGCAGTTCTTC | TRBJ2-1 | . | TRBV11-3 | TRBD1
CASSLEGLRAFF | TGCGCCAGCAGCTTGGAGGGGCTCCGCGCTTTCTTT | TRBJ1-1 | . | TRBV5-1 | .
CASSDRDNQFF | TGCGCCAGCAGTGATCGAGACAATCAGTTTTTT | TRBJ1-4 | . | TRBV10-2 | .
CASSFHRRYSDYNSPLHF | TGTGCCAGCAGTTTCCATCGCCGCTACAGCGACTATAATTCACCCCTCCACTTT | TRBJ1-6 | few | TRBV28 | .
CSVTGTSGRAGNEQFF | TGCAGCGTTACCGGGACTAGCGGGAGGGCCGGTAATGAGCAGTTCTTC | TRBJ2-1 | . | TRBV29-1 | TRBD2
CSVPTPGSASQETQYF | TGCAGCGTCCCAACCCCGGGTAGCGCCTCCCAAGAGACCCAGTACTTC | TRBJ2-5 | . | TRBV29-1 | .
CASSVGASGASEQYF | TGTGCCAGCAGCGTAGGGGCTAGCGGGGCCTCCGAGCAGTACTTC | TRBJ2-7 | few | TRBV9 | TRBD2
CASSQPLRGTGELFF | TGCGCCAGCAGCCAACCTCTCAGGGGAACCGGGGAGCTGTTTTTT | TRBJ2-2 | once | TRBV4-1 | .
CASSYSTGTTFEQYF | TGTGCCAGCAGTTACTCCACCGGGACCACTTTCGAGCAGTACTTC | TRBJ2-7 | . | TRBV6-5 | .
CASSEALRAPYGYTF | TGTGCCAGCAGTGAAGCGCTCAGGGCTCCCTATGGCTACACCTTC | TRBJ1-2 | few | TRBV6-1 | .
CASSPGLAGGGEADTQYF | TGTGCCAGCAGTCCCGGACTAGCGGGAGGGGGGGAAGCAGATACGCAGTATTTT | TRBJ2-3 | . | TRBV28 | TRBD2
CASSPAAGQGYGYTF | TGTGCCAGCAGTCCCGCGGCGGGACAGGGCTATGGCTACACCTTC | TRBJ1-2 | . | TRBV27 | TRBD1
CASSLGAGYGYTF | TGTGCCAGCAGCTTAGGGGCAGGCTATGGCTACACCTTC | TRBJ1-2 | few | TRBV7-2 | .
CASSQGRGSSYNSPLHF | TGCGCCAGCAGCCAAGGACGCGGGAGCTCCTATAATTCACCCCTCCACTTT | TRBJ1-6 | . | TRBV4-1 | .
CASSLSQGRTYEQYF | TGTGCCAGCAGTTTATCGCAGGGACGGACCTACGAGCAGTACTTC | TRBJ2-7 | . | TRBV27 | .
CASSQAGTSTDTQYF | TGCGCCAGCAGCCAAGCGGGGACAAGCACAGATACGCAGTATTTT | TRBJ2-3 | . | TRBV4-1 | .
CASSLAADRIYGYTF | TGTGCCAGCAGCTTAGCCGCCGACAGGATCTATGGCTACACCTTC | TRBJ1-2 | . | TRBV7-3 | .
CASRFYRNEQFF | TGCGCCAGCAGGTTCTACCGTAATGAGCAGTTCTTC | TRBJ2-1 | . | TRBV5-1 | .
CASSLTSGYEQYF | TGTGCCAGCAGCCTAACTAGCGGCTACGAGCAGTACTTC | TRBJ2-7 | . | TRBV6-5 | TRBD2
CASRIGGAPDTQYF | TGTGCCAGCAGAATAGGGGGGGCACCAGATACGCAGTATTTT | TRBJ2-3 | . | TRBV7-9 | .
CASTRQGTQETQYF | TGCGCCAGCACCCGACAGGGGACCCAAGAGACCCAGTACTTC | TRBJ2-5 | few | TRBV10-2 | TRBD1
CASSSAGQPQHF | TGTGCCAGCAGCTCCGCGGGACAGCCCCAGCATTTT | TRBJ1-5 | once | TRBV7-9 | .
CASSLRQSAFF | TGTGCCAGCAGTTTAAGGCAATCAGCTTTCTTT | TRBJ1-1 | . | TRBV28 | .
CASIDVLLGTEAFF | TGTGCCAGCATTGATGTCCTACTGGGGACTGAAGCTTTCTTT | TRBJ1-1 | . | TRBV6-5 | .
CASSLVGSTETQYF | TGTGCCAGCAGCTTAGTAGGCTCTACGGAGACCCAGTACTTC | TRBJ2-5 | . | TRBV7-8 | .
CATSRDGFQETQYF | TGTGCCACCAGCAGAGACGGATTCCAAGAGACCCAGTACTTC | TRBJ2-5 | . | TRBV15 | .
CASSFDQGSGELFF | TGTGCCAGCAGCTTCGACCAGGGATCCGGGGAGCTGTTTTTT | TRBJ2-2 | once | TRBV5-4 | .
CASSPGTPSYEQYF | TGTGCCAGCAGCCCAGGGACGCCCTCCTACGAGCAGTACTTC | TRBJ2-7 | . | TRBV9 | .
CASIAQGYTGELFF | TGTGCCAGCATCGCACAGGGGTACACCGGGGAGCTGTTTTTT | TRBJ2-2 | . | TRBV6-6 | TRBD1
CASSLSQQWNEQFF | TGCGCCAGCAGCTTGTCCCAACAGTGGAATGAGCAGTTCTTC | TRBJ2-1 | . | TRBV5-1 | .
CASSLSGTGPLEYF | TGCGCCAGCAGCTTATCCGGGACAGGTCCCCTTGAGTACTTC | TRBJ2-7 | . | TRBV5-1 | TRBD1
CASSPRPPRDEKLFF | TGTGCCAGCAGTCCCCGCCCCCCCCGGGATGAAAAACTGTTTTTT | TRBJ1-4 | . | TRBV28 | .
CASSPGQKNTGELFF | TGTGCCAGTAGCCCGGGACAGAAGAACACCGGGGAGCTGTTTTTT | TRBJ2-2 | . | TRBV19 | TRBD1
CASRRPGQGGVDTEAFF | TGCGCCAGCAGAAGACCGGGACAGGGTGGCGTGGACACTGAAGCTTTCTTT | TRBJ1-1 | . | TRBV5-1 | TRBD1
CASSVGRGELFF | TGTGCCAGCAGCGTAGGCAGGGGGGAGCTGTTTTTT | TRBJ2-2 | . | TRBV9 | .
CASSPGGADTEAFF | TGTGCCAGCAGCCCAGGGGGCGCGGACACTGAAGCTTTCTTT | TRBJ1-1 | . | TRBV28 | TRBD1